This TCR beta chain was recorded in a study of shared clonotypes between healthy human individuals. Study-wide results and limits: For naive CD4 cells, 4% to 5% of clonotypes were shared across several donors. Estimated richness values were generally larger in naive subsets than in memory subsets.

Comment on this clone: Its antigen is unknown.

Data came from immunoSEQ multiplex PCR; TCRdb stores just in-frame clones and leaves some out. The sample lists 2 million to 2.5 million clones, approximately 93% occurring once. CDR1 and CDR2 (germline): MNHEY, SMNVEV (reference sequence). Trimming at V came to 4 bases and at J to 3 bases, leaving 3 bases not matched to a gene. CDR3 length: 14 amino acids. Sequencing input: naive CD4+ T cells from PBMCs. The subset is: CD45RA+ positively selected. The TCR sequence derives from a man aged 18-30 years in good health. Some clones in this sample may be carry-over from other donors' samples. This chain uses TRBV27 with TRBJ1-5; 7 bases map to TRBD1. Written as DNA, the CDR3 is TGTGCCAGCAGTTCGGGACAGAACAATCAGCCCCAGCATTTT. It is translated as CASSSGQNNQPQHF.